This T cell receptor (beta chain) was documented in a study of human T cells and chemical hapten exposure. Study in general: TCR yields differed between samples (mainly from small differences in pooled library volume).

Described time point: patch test 1, 2 weeks after DPC sensitization. Treatment of the sample: therapeutic diphenylcyclopropenone sensitization with weekly scalp DPC. Per the study methods: Ranging from about 23,224 to 750,000, TCR counts per sample had a median value of roughly 96,000. TCRdb analysed the RACE reads with MiXCR anew, one entry per CDR3 protein. TCRdb's processing, not the authors', yielded these V and J calls. The sample consists of some 380,000 distinct CDR3 sequences, more than 4.5% of them appearing once. This clonotype was seen at least ten times. The clonotype was recovered from a woman in her forties or fifties with alopecia areata. Some clones in this sample may be carry-over from other donors' samples. This specimen was whole blood, taken in connection with sensitization to the hapten diphenylcyclopropenone (DPC).

CDR3 DNA: TGTGCCAGCAGCTTAGGCAGTAACACAGATACGCAGTATTTT. The encoded protein is CASSLGSNTDTQYF. The rearrangement joins TRBV7-9 to TRBJ2-3; no clear D. The CDR3 is 14 residues long. CDR1 is SEHNR, CDR2 FQNEAQ, per germline (reference sequence). The ends were cut back, 1 base at V and 2 bases at J, with 7 bases in the middle.